This record looks at one TCR beta chain sequence and its context. Patients with Susac syndrome met the recently defined diagnostic criteria for definite or probable disease. The CD8+ and CD4+ T cells were isolated magnetically using a negative isolation approach, whereas the TEMRA cells were enriched by FACS. Random-hexamer reverse transcription was applied to roughly 0.5 to 1 ug RNA. Amplification of TCR beta CDR3 used immunoSEQ multiplex PCR across 54 Vbeta and 13 Jbeta. MiXCR, run by TCRdb on the immunoSEQ multiplex PCR reads, gives a single entry per CDR3 protein. The sample has under 200,000 distinct CDR3 sequences, around 95% seen once. These data originate in a study of CD8 T cells in Susac syndrome. The wider study: Patients with Susac syndrome were therapy-naive, treated with corticosteroids, or treated with intravenous immunoglobulin alone when blood was collected.

The junction had 2 bases not matched to a gene; V was cut back by 3 bases and J by 7 bases. This CDR3 has 14 amino acids. Source material: CD4+ T cells from PBMCs. The chain recombines TRBV12-3 or TRBV12-4 with TRBJ1-6, with TRBD1 identical over 8 bases. The receptor was derived from a human donor with Susac syndrome. The CDR3 nucleotides are TGTGCCAGCAGTTTCGACAGGGGAAATTCACCCCTCCACTTT. It yields the protein CASSFDRGNSPLHF.